These T cell receptor beta chains were read from a single sample in a study of T cell responses to AZD1222 COVID-19 vaccine. TCRdb's table, derived via immunoSEQ multiplex PCR, lists solely in-frame clones and lacks some. The table has roughly 150,000 clones, around 92% seen once. The source material was peripheral blood, sampled 28 days after the second AZD1222 dose. The receptor source for this set is an adult who received the AZD1222 COVID-19 vaccine. Both conserved end residues are part of each CDR3. A D gene is named only where the DNA matches it firmly. Clone size is stated in some rows and not others, as once, few, many or a class when expanded.

J gene	D gene	V gene	clone size	CDR3 protein	CDR3 DNA
TRBJ2-7	-	TRBV18	-	CASSLHRESGEQYF	TGTGCCAGCTCACTACACAGGGAGTCGGGCGAGCAGTACTTC
TRBJ1-5	-	TRBV30	-	CAWSVSRGKGQPQHF	TGTGCCTGGAGTGTAAGTAGGGGAAAAGGTCAGCCCCAGCATTTT
TRBJ1-2	TRBD1	TRBV7-8	-	CASSLELGQGYGYTF	TGTGCCAGCAGCTTAGAGCTGGGACAGGGTTATGGCTACACCTTC
TRBJ1-2	-	TRBV12-3/TRBV12-4	-	CASTIGGYGYTF	TGTGCCAGCACTATAGGGGGGTATGGCTACACCTTC
TRBJ1-2	-	TRBV18	-	CASSPPTGDGYTF	TGTGCCAGCTCACCACCGACAGGTGATGGCTACACCTTC
TRBJ1-5	-	TRBV12-3/TRBV12-4	-	CASSLRGNQPQHF	TGTGCCAGCAGTTTACGGGGGAATCAGCCCCAGCATTTT
TRBJ2-1	-	TRBV30	-	CAWSVRGYEQFF	TGTGCCTGGAGTGTTCGGGGCTATGAGCAGTTCTTC
TRBJ1-2	-	TRBV9	few	CASSVEGLGYTF	TGTGCCAGCAGCGTAGAAGGGTTGGGCTACACCTTC
TRBJ2-2	TRBD1	TRBV7-8	-	CASSFPPDRENTGELFF	TGTGCCAGCAGCTTTCCCCCTGACAGGGAGAACACCGGGGAGCTGTTTTTT
TRBJ2-7	-	TRBV7-2	-	CASSLRGNNPSYEQYF	TGTGCCAGCAGCTTAAGGGGGAACAACCCCTCCTACGAGCAGTACTTC
TRBJ2-5	-	TRBV10-1	-	CASSESTRETQYF	TGCGCCAGCAGTGAGTCGACTCGTGAGACCCAGTACTTC
TRBJ2-7	TRBD2	TRBV7-2	few	CASSLLPGGYYEQYF	TGTGCCAGCAGCTTACTTCCGGGAGGTTACTACGAGCAGTACTTC
TRBJ1-1	-	TRBV2	-	CASKIQGTEAFF	TGTGCCAGCAAAATTCAGGGCACTGAAGCTTTCTTT
TRBJ1-2	-	TRBV15	-	CATSRDRGPREGYTF	TGTGCCACCAGCAGAGATCGGGGACCCAGGGAGGGCTACACCTTC
TRBJ1-3	-	TRBV7-8	-	CASSFSGRNTIYF	TGTGCCAGCAGCTTCTCAGGGAGGAACACCATATATTTT
TRBJ2-1	TRBD2	TRBV7-9	-	CASSLALFLASGASNEQFF	TGTGCCAGCAGCTTAGCCCTCTTTTTGGCTAGCGGGGCCTCCAATGAGCAGTTCTTC
TRBJ1-5	-	TRBV29-1	-	CSATTGYSNQPQHF	TGCAGCGCCACCACAGGGTATAGCAATCAGCCCCAGCATTTT
TRBJ1-5	-	TRBV6-5	-	CASRPITGFNQPQHF	TGTGCCAGCAGACCGATCACAGGGTTTAATCAGCCCCAGCATTTT
TRBJ1-2	-	TRBV19	-	CASSIWRGPSENYGYTF	TGTGCCAGTAGTATTTGGCGGGGCCCGAGCGAGAACTATGGCTACACCTTC
TRBJ2-1	TRBD1	TRBV24-1	-	CATRGQGSHNEQFF	TGTGCCACCAGGGGACAGGGGTCCCACAATGAGCAGTTCTTC
TRBJ2-7	TRBD1	TRBV29-1	-	CSAPGQGTHEQYF	TGCAGCGCCCCGGGACAGGGTACCCACGAGCAGTACTTC
TRBJ1-1	TRBD1	TRBV12-3/TRBV12-4	-	CASRSGTATEAFF	TGTGCCAGCAGATCCGGGACAGCAACGGAAGCTTTCTTT
TRBJ1-1	-	TRBV10-3	-	CAISESRDTTEAFF	TGTGCCATCAGTGAGTCGAGGGACACCACTGAAGCTTTCTTT
TRBJ2-5	TRBD2	TRBV4-1	few	CASSQAGSGRRETQYF	TGCGCCAGCAGCCAAGCGGGTAGCGGGAGAAGAGAGACCCAGTACTTC
TRBJ1-5	-	TRBV24-1	-	CATSDLAGPQHF	TGTGCCACCAGTGACCTAGCGGGACCCCAGCATTTT
TRBJ2-1	TRBD2	TRBV19	-	CASSIGAGGSYNEQFF	TGTGCCAGTAGTATAGGGGCGGGAGGATCCTACAATGAGCAGTTCTTC
TRBJ1-6	-	TRBV5-6	-	CASSLVSSYNSPLHF	TGTGCCAGCAGCTTGGTGAGCTCCTATAATTCACCCCTCCACTTT
TRBJ2-2	TRBD1	TRBV6-5	-	CASSSPGQGSTGELFF	TGTGCCAGCAGTTCCCCGGGACAGGGGAGCACCGGGGAGCTGTTTTTT
TRBJ2-1	-	TRBV12-3/TRBV12-4	-	CASSFTRANEQFF	TGTGCCAGCAGTTTCACTAGAGCCAATGAGCAGTTCTTC
TRBJ2-1	TRBD1	TRBV5-1	-	CASSLDYVDRVNEQFF	TGCGCCAGCAGCTTGGATTATGTGGACAGGGTAAATGAGCAGTTCTTC
TRBJ1-3	-	TRBV28	-	CASSLPGHGNTIYF	TGTGCCAGCAGTTTACCAGGGCATGGAAACACCATATATTTT
TRBJ2-1	TRBD2	TRBV5-1	-	CASKAGLAGGGEQFF	TGCGCCAGCAAGGCGGGACTAGCGGGAGGCGGTGAGCAGTTCTTC
TRBJ2-1	TRBD1	TRBV28	-	CASSLGQGEEQFF	TGTGCCAGCAGTCTAGGACAGGGAGAGGAGCAGTTCTTC
TRBJ1-6	-	TRBV5-4	-	CASSLGAAVMNSPLHF	TGTGCCAGCAGCTTGGGGGCGGCAGTGATGAATTCACCCCTCCACTTT
TRBJ1-2	TRBD1	TRBV11-2	-	CASSPGQDYGYTF	TGTGCCAGCAGCCCGGGACAGGACTATGGCTACACCTTC
TRBJ1-6	-	TRBV12-3/TRBV12-4	-	CASSSGVGSPLHF	TGTGCCAGCAGTTCCGGAGTAGGTTCACCCCTCCACTTT
TRBJ2-7	-	TRBV5-4	-	CASSVDTYYEQYF	TGTGCCAGCAGCGTAGACACGTACTACGAGCAGTACTTC
TRBJ2-7	TRBD1	TRBV19	-	CASSRGQGGEQYF	TGTGCCAGTAGTAGGGGACAGGGGGGCGAGCAGTACTTC
TRBJ2-2	-	TRBV19	-	CASSIYQGNTGELFF	TGTGCCAGTAGTATTTACCAGGGGAACACCGGGGAGCTGTTTTTT
TRBJ1-4	-	TRBV6-2/TRBV6-3	-	CASSPIRASANEKLFF	TGTGCCAGCAGTCCGATCAGGGCATCTGCTAATGAAAAACTGTTTTTT
TRBJ2-5	TRBD1	TRBV11-3	-	CASRRQGSETQYF	TGTGCCAGCAGAAGACAGGGGTCGGAGACCCAGTACTTC
TRBJ2-5	-	TRBV10-3	once	CAISAKGVETQYF	TGTGCCATCAGTGCTAAGGGAGTAGAGACCCAGTACTTC
TRBJ1-2	-	TRBV30	-	CAGTDRNGYTF	TGTGCCGGCACGGACAGAAATGGCTACACCTTC
TRBJ2-6	-	TRBV19	-	CASQPGGAGANVLTF	TGTGCCAGCCAACCCGGCGGGGCTGGGGCCAACGTCCTGACTTTC
TRBJ1-6	TRBD1	TRBV27	-	CASSLFYRDRDSPLHF	TGTGCCAGCAGTTTATTTTATCGGGACAGAGATTCACCCCTCCACTTT
TRBJ1-5	TRBD1	TRBV7-2	-	CASSSQQGGSNQPQHF	TGTGCCAGCAGCTCCCAGCAGGGGGGGAGCAATCAGCCCCAGCATTTT
TRBJ2-5	TRBD2	TRBV4-2	-	CASSQASGSGETQYF	TGTGCCAGCAGCCAAGCTAGCGGGAGCGGGGAGACCCAGTACTTC
TRBJ1-2	-	TRBV7-8	-	CASSLGRFNYGYTF	TGTGCCAGCAGCTTAGGGCGCTTTAACTATGGCTACACCTTC
TRBJ2-2	-	TRBV9	few	CASSPRNGELFF	TGTGCCAGCAGCCCAAGGAACGGGGAGCTGTTTTTT
TRBJ1-4	-	TRBV19	once	CASSIARRSATNEKLFF	TGTGCCAGTAGTATAGCCCGGCGGTCTGCAACTAATGAAAAACTGTTTTTT
TRBJ2-7	TRBD1	TRBV28	-	CASSFGRDRGPEQYF	TGTGCCAGCAGTTTTGGACGGGACAGGGGGCCCGAGCAGTACTTC
TRBJ2-1	-	TRBV7-2	few	CASSLVFRVKGSYNEQFF	TGTGCCAGCAGCTTAGTATTCAGGGTTAAGGGCTCCTACAATGAGCAGTTCTTC
TRBJ2-2	TRBD1	TRBV10-1	-	CASSTGTGEYPGELFF	TGCGCCAGCAGTACCGGGACAGGCGAATATCCCGGGGAGCTGTTTTTT
TRBJ1-6	-	TRBV6-1	once	CASSDGQVHSPLHF	TGTGCCAGCAGTGACGGCCAAGTACATTCACCCCTCCACTTT